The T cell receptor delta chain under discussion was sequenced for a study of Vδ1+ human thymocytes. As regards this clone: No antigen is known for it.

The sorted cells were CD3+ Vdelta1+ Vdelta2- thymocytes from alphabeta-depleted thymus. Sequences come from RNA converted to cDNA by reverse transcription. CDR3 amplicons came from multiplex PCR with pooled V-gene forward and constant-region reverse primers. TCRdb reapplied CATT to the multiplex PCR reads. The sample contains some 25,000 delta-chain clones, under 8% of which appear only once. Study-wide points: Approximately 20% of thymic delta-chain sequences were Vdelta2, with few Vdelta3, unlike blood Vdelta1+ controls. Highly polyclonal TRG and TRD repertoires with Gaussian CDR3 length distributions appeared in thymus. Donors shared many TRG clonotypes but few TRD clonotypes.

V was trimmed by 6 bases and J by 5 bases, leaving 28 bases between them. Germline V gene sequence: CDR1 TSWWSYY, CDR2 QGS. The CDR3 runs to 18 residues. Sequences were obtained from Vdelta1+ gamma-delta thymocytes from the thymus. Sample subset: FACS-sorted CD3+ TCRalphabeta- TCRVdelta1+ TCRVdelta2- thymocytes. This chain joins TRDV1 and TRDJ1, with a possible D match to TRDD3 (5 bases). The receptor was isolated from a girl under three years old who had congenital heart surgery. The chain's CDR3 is CALGGPEPFVGYEDKLIF. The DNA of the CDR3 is TGTGCTCTTGGCGGTCCCGAACCCTTTGTGGGGTACGAGGATAAACTCATCTTT.